Only one count was recorded for the clone carrying this TCR beta chain. At the DNA level, this CDR3 is encoded by other sequences in the same sample as well. These data are taken from a study of T cell responses to AZD1222 COVID-19 vaccine. CDR3 size: 13 residues. V trimming: 6 bases; J trimming: 4 bases; junction bases outside the gene matches: 4. Only in-frame clones appear in the TCRdb table, and some are missing; sequencing was by immunoSEQ multiplex PCR. Of roughly 110,000 clones in the sample, roughly 87% are singletons; the top ten hold around 4.5%. The chain links TRBV12-3 or TRBV12-4 to TRBJ2-5; 8 nucleotides align to TRBD1. This clonotype originated in an adult in good health. The sequencing used peripheral blood, collected on day 0 of AZD1222 vaccination. DNA of the CDR3: TGTGCCAGCAGACAAGGACAGGGAGAGACCCAGTACTTC. Amino acid sequence: CASRQGQGETQYF.